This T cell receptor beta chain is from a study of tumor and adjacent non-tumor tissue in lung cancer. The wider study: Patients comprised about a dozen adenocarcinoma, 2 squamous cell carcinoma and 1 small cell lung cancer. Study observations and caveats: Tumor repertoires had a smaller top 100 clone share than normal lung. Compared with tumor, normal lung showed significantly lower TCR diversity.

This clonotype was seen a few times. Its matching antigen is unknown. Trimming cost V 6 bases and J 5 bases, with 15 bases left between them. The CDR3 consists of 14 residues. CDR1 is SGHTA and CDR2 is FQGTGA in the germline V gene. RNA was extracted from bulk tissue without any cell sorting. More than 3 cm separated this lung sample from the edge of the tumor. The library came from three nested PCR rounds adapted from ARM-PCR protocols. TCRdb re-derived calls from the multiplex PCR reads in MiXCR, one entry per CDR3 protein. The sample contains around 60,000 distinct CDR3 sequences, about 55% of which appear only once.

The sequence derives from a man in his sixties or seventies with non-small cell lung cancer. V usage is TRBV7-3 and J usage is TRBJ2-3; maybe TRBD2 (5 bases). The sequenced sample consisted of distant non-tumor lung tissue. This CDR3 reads CASSRVGVQDTQYF. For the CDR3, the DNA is TGTGCCAGCAGTCGAGTCGGGGTTCAAGATACGCAGTATTTT.